The clone carrying this TCR beta chain turned up a few times. Antigen specificity is unknown. Between the trimmed V and J ends, which lost 4 bases and 8 bases, there was a span of 12 bases. Germline loops: CDR1 SQVTM, CDR2 ANQGSEA. The CDR3 runs to 12 residues. The sample belongs to a study of blood T cells in healthy people across ages. Next came a second PCR, run for about 7 to 11 cycles, which used a sample-barcoded 5' primer along with a J-beta primer mix. All samples yielded 2.5 million or more CDR3-containing paired-end reads. TCRdb used MiXCR to reprocess the 5' RACE reads, holding one entry per CDR3 protein. The sample has roughly 730,000 distinct CDR3 sequences, just over 55% seen once. General observations from the study: PBMCs were not sorted, which prevented a conclusive comparison of naive versus antigen-experienced cells.

This receptor was identified in a man aged 40-55 years in good health. Sequenced input: blood. This chain connects TRBV29-1 to TRBJ2-1, with unresolved D. The CDR3 loop reads CSVVRTVDEQFF. In DNA form, the CDR3 reads TGCAGCGTTGTTCGGACCGTCGATGAGCAGTTCTTC.